This record covers a single T cell receptor (beta chain). As originally analysed: Cell counts per sample came from amplifying reference gene primers. Sequencing was performed with immunoSEQ multiplex PCR; in TCRdb, only in-frame clones are kept and a portion is missing. The V and J calls and the clone size are those of that table, but D and trimming were determined from the DNA. The repertoire includes under 9,000 clones, 86% of them detected once, and roughly 10% sits in the top ten. The sample comes from a study of blood T cell repertoires in COVID-19. Study background: The samples span acute and convalescent COVID-19 from the United States, Italy and Spain.

J was trimmed by 9 bases and V by 0 bases; bases with no gene match: 4. Germline V gene lookup returns CDR1 MDHEN and CDR2 SYDVKM. This CDR3 spans 13 amino acids. The clonotype originates from a human donor with active COVID-19. The donor label of this sample is uncertain. The sequenced material came from peripheral blood. The V call is TRBV28, the J call TRBJ1-1; 7 bases line up with TRBD1. The chain's CDR3 is CASSLWTGRQAFF. CDR3 in DNA: TGTGCCAGCAGTTTATGGACAGGGCGTCAAGCTTTCTTT. The whole variable domain, remainder taken from reference TRBV28 and TRBJ1-1, is DVKVTQSSRYLVKRTGEKVFLECVQDMDHENMFWYRQDPGLGLRLIYFSYDVKMKEKGDIPEGYSVSREKKERFSLILESASTNQTSMYLCASSLWTGRQAFFGQGTRLTVV.